This paragraph reports one T cell receptor (beta chain). Antigen specificity is unknown. CDR3 length: 17 amino acids. CDR1 is MNHEY and CDR2 is SMNVEV in the germline V gene (reference sequence). V gave up 6 bases and J gave up 8 bases; unmatched junction bases: 16. The data originate from a study of cytomegalovirus exposure and HLA in healthy donors. As for the study in general: It was reported in a later analysis that the same platform had been used for the 120 or so validation repertoires as for the approximately 700 first-cohort repertoires.

Findings and caveats of the study: A list of about 180 TCR beta chains associated with cytomegalovirus was given. In a later analysis, first-cohort TCR clusters were found to tend to co-occur in the approximately 120 validation repertoires.

Clones were sequenced by immunoSEQ multiplex PCR, and TCRdb holds only the in-frame ones, with some missing. Among some 150,000 clones listed, roughly 90% were seen once. The chain joins TRBV27 to TRBJ1-2; 12 bases match TRBD1. The sample comprised PBMCs. The sequence derives from a man in his late teens or twenties in good health and CMV-seropositive. The CDR3 protein is CASSRVPSGTGGQGYTF. The CDR3 region has the DNA TGTGCCAGCAGCCGAGTACCTTCCGGGACAGGGGGCCAAGGCTACACCTTC.